This T cell receptor beta chain was captured by sequencing in a study of blood T cell repertoires in COVID-19. Study-level background: Acute and convalescent COVID-19 specimens originated in the United States, Italy and Spain.

Germline CDR1 and CDR2: MNHEY and SMNVEV (reference sequence). J was trimmed by 9 bases and V by 3 bases; bases with no gene match: 5. The CDR3 consists of 14 residues. In the original analysis: Estimated nucleated cell counts came from reference gene primer amplification. TCRdb's table, derived via immunoSEQ multiplex PCR, lists solely in-frame clones and lacks some. D and trimming come from the DNA, and the V and J calls and clone size come from that table. The sample lists 150,000 or so clones; around 85% were seen once. The cohort comprised adults aged about 18 to 100 years residing in some 24 US areas. Cohort placement rested on clinical history that participants reported themselves.

Sequenced: PBMCs or T cells enriched from blood (not recorded which). The J gene is TRBJ1-6, the V gene TRBV27; 7 bases fit TRBD1. This TCR came from a man aged 45-65 years who had recovered from COVID-19. The CDR3 nucleotides read TGTGCCAGCAGTTTCAGGGGGGTAAGTTCACCCCTCCACTTT. The encoded protein is CASSFRGVSSPLHF.